What follows describes a single T cell receptor beta chain. Its antigen remains unidentified. It has no much larger one-base neighbor in the sample; base qualities were not kept. At the junction V is shortened by 4 bases and J by 4 bases; bases outside the gene matches: 6. The germline V gene specifies SNHLY as CDR1 and FYNNEI as CDR2. Counted from cysteine to phenylalanine, this CDR3 has 14 amino acids. Here the CDR3 DNA is all that survives: 42 bases in frame from base 1. TRB sequencing was run on genomic DNA with either the immunoSEQ assay at survey resolution or the hsTCRB kit. On the authors' methods: The immunoSEQ software was used for initial read processing, and the LymphoSeq R package was used for repertoire analyses. Clonality was computed as 1 minus normalized Shannon entropy; Gini coefficient was also calculated for each TRB dataset. Phenotypes of unsorted samples were inferred by mapping TRB sequences from sorted subsets of the recipient or donor onto unsorted samples of the same recipient. In TCRdb, the immuneACCESS table is reduced to in-frame sequences with V and J assigned. These tables do not hold every clone; where another copy was compared, an unresolved V gene accounts for under half, and the others remain unexplained. V, J and clone size reflect that table, while D and trimming were determined from the DNA. This sample is represented by some 1,900 clones; roughly 79% of them were singletons. Of the sample, roughly 19% is held by the ten largest clones.

This entry is derived from a study of T cells after posttransplantation cyclophosphamide (dated by TCRdb to about 2016). Concerning the study at large: The study tracked T cell repertoire reconstitution by TRB sequencing after myeloablative bone marrow transplantation using posttransplantation cyclophosphamide as GVHD prophylaxis. Antigen receptor sequencing was done on samples from 35 to 40 PTCy-treated patients and from over 15 related bone marrow donors of those patients. Blood from all 35 or so PTCy patients with 1-year posttransplant specimens was subjected to TRB sequencing. In 3 patients, up to 3 additional blood samples taken between 2 and 5.2 years after transplant also underwent TRB sequencing, as did pretransplant blood from a handful of patients. Because TRA and TRB clonality correlated tightly in under 10 samples, later TCR analyses were limited to TRB. Public TRB sequences were queried against a database of over 3,500 sequences associated with responses to pathogens, tumor antigens, self-antigens and alloantigens.

Interpreted using the paper, the treatment or condition label stands for: high-dose cyclophosphamide on days +3 and +4 as single-agent GVHD prophylaxis. Patients in the PTCy group got busulfan and fludarabine conditioning, a marrow graft from a related or unrelated donor, and cyclophosphamide on days +3 and +4. PTCy-treated patients came from a prospective multi-institutional clinical trial. Mononuclear cells from peripheral blood and bone marrow were separated by Ficoll-Hypaque density centrifugation and then cryopreserved. Broad study findings and their caveats: Donor-recipient similarity was low at 1-2 months but rose over the first year, and later blood repertoires were often dominated by donor CD8+ memory clones. The TRB repertoires of T cells infiltrating skin or GI tract showed only limited overlap with the TRB repertoires of T cells in blood. Across the approximately 46 patients, TRB clonality was highly associated with recipient CMV seropositivity and CMV reactivation, and diversity with PTCy was similar to that in the CNI/methotrexate controls.

The receptor chain draws on TRBV2 and TRBJ1-1; 7 nucleotides in the junction match TRBD1. The TCR originated in a male patient younger than 45 who received an allogeneic stem cell transplant from a related donor, was CMV-positive, and had acute GVHD only. After a transplant, the graft donor may have provided part of the T cells. The sequenced sample was PBMCs, obtained roughly 10 months after allogeneic stem cell transplant with posttransplant cyclophosphamide. The CDR3 reads CASSGTGSGTEAFF. The bases are TGTGCCAGCAGTGGGACAGGATCGGGCACTGAAGCTTTCTTT.